This paragraph reports one T cell receptor beta chain. The data belong to a study of blood T cell repertoires in COVID-19. Across the study: Samples came from the United States, Italy and Spain, spanning acute and convalescent COVID-19. The cDNA or gDNA used as material had been derived from T cells, B-cell-depleted T cells, or PBMCs.

In the authors' methods: Estimation of nucleated cell counts relied on the amplification of reference gene primers. Here immunoSEQ multiplex PCR was the method, and the copy in TCRdb shows in-frame clones only, minus some. That table gives V, J and clone size, and the DNA gave D and trimming. The sample lists 150,000 to 200,000 clones, around 83% occurring once. Germline loops: CDR1 MNHNY, CDR2 SVGAGI (reference sequence). V was cut by 6 bases and J by 6 bases, with 15 bases left in between. CDR3 size: 14 residues. This clonotype was obtained from a man aged 18 to 29 with acute or convalescent COVID-19. This rearrangement joins TRBV6-6 to TRBJ1-5; no reliable D call. The material sequenced was peripheral blood. In DNA, the CDR3 is TGTGCCAGCAGACCCAACAGTGCTCCTCAGCCCCAGCATTTT. It codes for CASRPNSAPQPQHF.